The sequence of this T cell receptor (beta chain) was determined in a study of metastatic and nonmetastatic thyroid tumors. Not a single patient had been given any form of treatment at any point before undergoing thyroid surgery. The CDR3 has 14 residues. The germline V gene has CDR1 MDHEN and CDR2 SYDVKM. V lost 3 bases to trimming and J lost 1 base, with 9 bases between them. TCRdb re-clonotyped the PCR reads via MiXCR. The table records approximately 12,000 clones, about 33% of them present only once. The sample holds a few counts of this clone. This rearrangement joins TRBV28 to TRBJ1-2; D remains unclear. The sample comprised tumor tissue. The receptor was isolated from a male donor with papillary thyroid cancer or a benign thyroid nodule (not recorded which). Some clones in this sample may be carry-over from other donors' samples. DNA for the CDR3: TGTGCCAGCAGTTTTCACGGTTTTAACTATGGCTACACCTTC. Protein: CASSFHGFNYGYTF.